This TCR beta chain derives from a study of identical twins. General study findings and limits: Weaker excess twin sharing was observed in beta out-of-frame sequences. Those out-of-frame alpha sequences shared by twins showed an excess of low generation probability.

Looked up from germline, CDR1 is SGHDN and CDR2 is FVKESK. The CDR3 totals 14 residues. Using its own MiXCR run on the 5' RACE reads, TCRdb lists one record per CDR3 protein. This table holds 450,000 to 650,000 distinct CDR3 sequences, 9.6% found once. This clonotype was recorded many times. Antigen: not known. Germline and junction disagree at one end, which may indicate a read error. These data also featured in a second study, about yellow fever vaccine responses in identical twins. From that study: After vaccination, twins' T cell response reportedly seemed partly convergent, partly personalized.

The TCR originated in a woman under 30 in good health. The chain is built from TRBV14 and TRBJ2-7; 7 nucleotides line up with TRBD1. Sample: PBMCs. Here the CDR3 reads CASSRLTGSNEQYF. In nucleotides, the CDR3 is TGTGCCAGCAGTCGGTTGACAGGGTCCAACGAACAGTACTTC.